Many counts were recorded for the clone carrying this T cell receptor (beta chain). Its target is not known. The germline gives CDR1 MDHEN, CDR2 SYDVKM. V lost 5 bases and J lost 0, with 14 bases in between. The CDR3 is 16 residues long. The record originates from a study of T cells in Graves' hyperthyroidism and ophthalmopathy. Broader study findings: The model anticipated ophthalmopathy a median about six months pre-onset.

Patients aged 18 to 65 had newly diagnosed hyperthyroidism of under 2 months' duration. Extraction of PBMCs used roughly 9.3 ml of fresh peripheral blood. Using RNA transcripts as the source, TCR beta CDR3 regions were amplified. The HTBI primer set served for first-round RT-PCR of the TCR CDR3. One entry per CDR3 protein, called by TCRdb with MiXCR from the multiplex PCR reads. This sample has more than 300,000 distinct CDR3 sequences, with about 13% found just once. J is TRBJ2-1 and V is TRBV28, with D possibly being TRBD1 (6 bases). Material: blood. The TCR originated in a woman aged 18-29 years with Graves' hyperthyroidism. The CDR3 coding sequence is TGTGCCAGCAGTACGGCAGGGGCTAGCTCCTACAATGAGCAGTTCTTC. Amino acid sequence: CASSTAGASSYNEQFF.